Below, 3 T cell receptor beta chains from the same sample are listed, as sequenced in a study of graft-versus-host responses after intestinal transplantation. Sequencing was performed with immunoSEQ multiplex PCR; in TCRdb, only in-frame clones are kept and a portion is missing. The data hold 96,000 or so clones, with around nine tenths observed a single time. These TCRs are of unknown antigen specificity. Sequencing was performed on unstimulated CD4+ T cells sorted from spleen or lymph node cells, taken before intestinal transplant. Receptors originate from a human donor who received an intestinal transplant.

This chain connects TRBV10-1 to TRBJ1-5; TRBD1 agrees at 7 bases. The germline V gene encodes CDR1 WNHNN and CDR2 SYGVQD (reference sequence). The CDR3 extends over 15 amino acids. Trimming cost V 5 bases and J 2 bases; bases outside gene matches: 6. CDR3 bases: TGCGCCAGCAGTACAGGACAGGACGGCAATCAGCCCCAGCATTTT. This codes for CASSTGQDGNQPQHF.

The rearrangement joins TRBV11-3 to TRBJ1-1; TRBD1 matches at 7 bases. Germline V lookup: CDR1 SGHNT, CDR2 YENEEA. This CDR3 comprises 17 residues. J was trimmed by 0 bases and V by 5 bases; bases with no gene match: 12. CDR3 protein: CASSQGQLKGMNTEAFF. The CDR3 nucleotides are TGTGCCAGCAGCCAGGGACAGTTAAAGGGCATGAACACTGAAGCTTTCTTT. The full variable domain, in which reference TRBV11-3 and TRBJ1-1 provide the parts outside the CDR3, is EAGVVQSPRYKIIEKKQPVAFWCNPISGHNTLYWYLQNLGQGPELLIRYENEEAVDDSQLPKDRFSAERLKGVDSTLKIQPAELGDSAVYLCASSQGQLKGMNTEAFFGQGTRLTVV.

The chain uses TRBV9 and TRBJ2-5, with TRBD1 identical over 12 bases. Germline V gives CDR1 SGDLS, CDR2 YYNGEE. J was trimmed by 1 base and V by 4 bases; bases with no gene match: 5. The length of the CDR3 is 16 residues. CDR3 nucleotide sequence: TGTGCCAGCAGCATACGGGACAGGGGGCCCCAAGAGACCCAGTACTTC. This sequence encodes CASSIRDRGPQETQYF.